This is a list of T cell receptor beta chains from one sample in a study of control samples from healthy donors and cancer patients. The repertoire was sequenced with immunoSEQ multiplex PCR; TCRdb's copy has only in-frame clones and lacks some. The top ten hold approximately 4% of the sample, which has roughly 180,000 clones, about 94% seen once. The sample consisted of blood. All receptors come from a woman aged 60 to 75 in good health. The CDR3 runs from the conserved cysteine through the conserved F or W. The D gene is left open where the match is weak. Size tells how often a clone was seen (once, few, many) or the class of an expanded clone, and some rows leave it out.

abundance: -
j_gene: TRBJ1-1
v_gene: TRBV10-3
d_gene: -
CDR3aa: CAISGQPNTEAFF
CDR3nt: TGTGCCATCAGTGGACAGCCGAACACTGAAGCTTTCTTT

abundance: -
j_gene: TRBJ2-1
v_gene: TRBV19
d_gene: TRBD2
CDR3aa: CASSYGTSNDEQFF
CDR3nt: TGTGCCAGTAGTTATGGGACTAGCAATGACGAGCAGTTCTTC

abundance: -
j_gene: TRBJ1-5
v_gene: TRBV19
d_gene: -
CDR3aa: CASSIRGHQPQHF
CDR3nt: TGTGCCAGTAGTATTAGAGGACATCAGCCCCAGCATTTT

abundance: -
j_gene: TRBJ2-7
v_gene: TRBV7-2
d_gene: TRBD2
CDR3aa: CASSLVGGGAHEQYF
CDR3nt: TGTGCCAGCAGCTTAGTCGGCGGGGGGGCCCACGAGCAGTACTTC

abundance: once
j_gene: TRBJ1-2
v_gene: TRBV27
d_gene: -
CDR3aa: CASSLWGSRGYTF
CDR3nt: TGTGCCAGCAGTCTTTGGGGGAGTCGTGGCTACACCTTC

abundance: -
j_gene: TRBJ1-2
v_gene: TRBV12-3/TRBV12-4
d_gene: -
CDR3aa: CASSPRLGYGYTF
CDR3nt: TGTGCCAGCAGCCCCAGGCTGGGCTATGGCTACACCTTC

abundance: -
j_gene: TRBJ2-7
v_gene: TRBV11-2
d_gene: -
CDR3aa: CASTPGPGSIEQYF
CDR3nt: TGTGCCAGCACCCCGGGACCGGGCTCTATCGAGCAGTACTTC

abundance: -
j_gene: TRBJ1-5
v_gene: TRBV6-5
d_gene: -
CDR3aa: CASSYSGQDNQPQHF
CDR3nt: TGTGCCAGCAGTTACTCGGGGCAGGATAATCAGCCCCAGCATTTT

abundance: -
j_gene: TRBJ1-2
v_gene: TRBV7-2
d_gene: TRBD1
CDR3aa: CARNPTGIPFTNYGYTF
CDR3nt: TGTGCCAGAAACCCGACAGGGATTCCCTTTACTAACTATGGCTACACCTTC

abundance: -
j_gene: TRBJ1-3
v_gene: TRBV7-9
d_gene: -
CDR3aa: CASSFDGADGDTIYF
CDR3nt: TGTGCCAGCAGCTTTGACGGGGCGGACGGGGACACCATATATTTT

abundance: -
j_gene: TRBJ2-1
v_gene: TRBV7-3
d_gene: TRBD1
CDR3aa: CASSSLQGAGEQFF
CDR3nt: TGTGCCAGCAGCTCTTTACAGGGGGCGGGTGAGCAGTTCTTC

abundance: -
j_gene: TRBJ1-6
v_gene: TRBV19
d_gene: -
CDR3aa: CASSIVRANSPLHF
CDR3nt: TGTGCCAGTAGTATTGTCCGGGCGAATTCACCCCTCCACTTT

abundance: -
j_gene: TRBJ1-5
v_gene: TRBV6-5
d_gene: -
CDR3aa: CASSYFGGQPQHF
CDR3nt: TGTGCCAGCAGTTACTTCGGGGGTCAGCCTCAGCATTTT

abundance: -
j_gene: TRBJ1-6
v_gene: TRBV19
d_gene: -
CDR3aa: CASSALQGSYNSPLHF
CDR3nt: TGTGCCAGTAGTGCCTTACAGGGATCCTATAATTCACCCCTCCACTTT

abundance: -
j_gene: TRBJ2-4
v_gene: TRBV3-1/TRBV3-2
d_gene: -
CDR3aa: CASSQDPGSLAKNIQYF
CDR3nt: TGTGCCAGCAGCCAAGATCCCGGCAGCCTAGCCAAAAACATTCAGTACTTC

abundance: -
j_gene: TRBJ2-7
v_gene: TRBV7-9
d_gene: TRBD1
CDR3aa: CASSSGQGLSEQYF
CDR3nt: TGTGCCAGCAGCAGCGGACAGGGATTATCCGAGCAGTACTTC

abundance: -
j_gene: TRBJ1-2
v_gene: TRBV6-5
d_gene: -
CDR3aa: CASSPSPNYGYTF
CDR3nt: TGTGCCAGCAGTCCTAGTCCTAACTATGGCTACACCTTC

abundance: -
j_gene: TRBJ1-1
v_gene: TRBV10-3
d_gene: TRBD1
CDR3aa: CAIRRGQGNTEAFF
CDR3nt: TGTGCCATCAGGAGAGGACAGGGGAACACTGAAGCTTTCTTT

abundance: once
j_gene: TRBJ1-2
v_gene: TRBV4-3
d_gene: -
CDR3aa: CASSQASQGLYGYTF
CDR3nt: TGCGCCAGCAGCCAAGCGTCCCAGGGACTCTATGGCTACACCTTC

abundance: -
j_gene: TRBJ1-2
v_gene: TRBV18
d_gene: -
CDR3aa: CASSPQEIHYGYTF
CDR3nt: TGTGCCAGCTCACCACAGGAGATCCACTATGGCTACACCTTC

abundance: once
j_gene: TRBJ1-5
v_gene: TRBV19
d_gene: TRBD1
CDR3aa: CASSTPGQARTQHF
CDR3nt: TGTGCCAGTAGTACCCCAGGACAGGCTCGGACCCAGCATTTT

abundance: -
j_gene: TRBJ2-3
v_gene: TRBV5-1
d_gene: TRBD2
CDR3aa: CASSLALLAGGETDTQYF
CDR3nt: TGCGCCAGCAGCTTGGCGCTCCTAGCGGGGGGGGAGACAGATACGCAGTATTTT

abundance: once
j_gene: TRBJ2-1
v_gene: TRBV30
d_gene: TRBD1
CDR3aa: CAWSVGGTGYNEQFF
CDR3nt: TGTGCCTGGAGTGTAGGGGGGACAGGGTATAATGAGCAGTTCTTC

abundance: -
j_gene: TRBJ1-4
v_gene: TRBV6-1
d_gene: TRBD1
CDR3aa: CASSERGQGFTNEKLFF
CDR3nt: TGTGCCAGCAGTGAGCGGGGACAGGGGTTTACTAATGAAAAACTGTTTTTT

abundance: -
j_gene: TRBJ1-2
v_gene: TRBV6-2/TRBV6-3
d_gene: -
CDR3aa: CASSSPPQGVYGYTF
CDR3nt: TGTGCCAGCAGTTCACCCCCACAGGGCGTCTATGGCTACACCTTC

abundance: -
j_gene: TRBJ1-5
v_gene: TRBV19
d_gene: TRBD1
CDR3aa: CASRDRRDQPQHF
CDR3nt: TGTGCCAGTAGGGACAGGCGGGATCAGCCCCAGCATTTT

abundance: -
j_gene: TRBJ1-1
v_gene: TRBV2
d_gene: -
CDR3aa: CASSYMGTEAFF
CDR3nt: TGTGCCAGCTCGTATATGGGAACTGAAGCTTTCTTT

abundance: -
j_gene: TRBJ2-5
v_gene: TRBV30
d_gene: -
CDR3aa: CAWSAGGETQYF
CDR3nt: TGTGCCTGGAGTGCTGGTGGAGAGACCCAGTACTTC